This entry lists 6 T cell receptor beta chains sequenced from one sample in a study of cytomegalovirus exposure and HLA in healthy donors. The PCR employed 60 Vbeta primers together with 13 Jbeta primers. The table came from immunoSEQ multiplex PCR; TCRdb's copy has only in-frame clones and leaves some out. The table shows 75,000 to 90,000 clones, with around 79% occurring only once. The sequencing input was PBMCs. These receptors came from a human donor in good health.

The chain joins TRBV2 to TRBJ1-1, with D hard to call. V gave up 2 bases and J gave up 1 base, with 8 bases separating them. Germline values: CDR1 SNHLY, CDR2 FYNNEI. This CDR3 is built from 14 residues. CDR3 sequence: CASSEQVRNTEAFF. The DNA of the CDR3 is TGTGCCAGCAGTGAACAGGTTCGGAACACTGAAGCTTTCTTT.

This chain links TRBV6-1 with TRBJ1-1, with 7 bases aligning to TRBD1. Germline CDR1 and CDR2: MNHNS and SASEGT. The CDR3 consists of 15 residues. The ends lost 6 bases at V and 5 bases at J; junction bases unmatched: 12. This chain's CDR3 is CASSRPRGQETEAFF. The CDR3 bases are TGTGCCAGCAGCCGGCCGAGGGGGCAGGAAACTGAAGCTTTCTTT.

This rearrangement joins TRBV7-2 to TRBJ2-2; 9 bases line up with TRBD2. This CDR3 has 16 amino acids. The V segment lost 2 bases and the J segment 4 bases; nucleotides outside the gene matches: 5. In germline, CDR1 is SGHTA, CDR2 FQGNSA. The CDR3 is CASSLSAGGTTGELFF. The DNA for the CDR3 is TGTGCCAGCAGCTTATCAGCGGGGGGAACCACCGGGGAGCTGTTTTTT.

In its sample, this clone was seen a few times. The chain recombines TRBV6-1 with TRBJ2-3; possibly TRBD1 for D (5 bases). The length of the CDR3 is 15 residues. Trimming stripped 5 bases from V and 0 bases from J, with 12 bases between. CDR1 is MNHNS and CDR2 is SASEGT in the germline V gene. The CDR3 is CASSLQGFSTDTQYF. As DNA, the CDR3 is TGTGCCAGCAGTCTCCAGGGATTTAGCACAGATACGCAGTATTTT.

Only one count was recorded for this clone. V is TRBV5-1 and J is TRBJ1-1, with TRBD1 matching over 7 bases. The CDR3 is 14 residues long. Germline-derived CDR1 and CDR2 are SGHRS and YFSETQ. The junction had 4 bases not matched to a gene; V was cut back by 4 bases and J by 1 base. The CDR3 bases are TGCGCCAGCAGCCTCGGGACAGCGAACACTGAAGCTTTCTTT. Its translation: CASSLGTANTEAFF.

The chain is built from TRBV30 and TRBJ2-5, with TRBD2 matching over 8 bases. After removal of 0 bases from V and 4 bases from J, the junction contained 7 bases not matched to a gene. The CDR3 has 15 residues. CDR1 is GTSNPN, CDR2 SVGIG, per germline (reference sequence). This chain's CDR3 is CAWSVGVAGRETQYF. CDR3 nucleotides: TGTGCCTGGAGTGTAGGGGTAGCGGGGCGAGAGACCCAGTACTTC.